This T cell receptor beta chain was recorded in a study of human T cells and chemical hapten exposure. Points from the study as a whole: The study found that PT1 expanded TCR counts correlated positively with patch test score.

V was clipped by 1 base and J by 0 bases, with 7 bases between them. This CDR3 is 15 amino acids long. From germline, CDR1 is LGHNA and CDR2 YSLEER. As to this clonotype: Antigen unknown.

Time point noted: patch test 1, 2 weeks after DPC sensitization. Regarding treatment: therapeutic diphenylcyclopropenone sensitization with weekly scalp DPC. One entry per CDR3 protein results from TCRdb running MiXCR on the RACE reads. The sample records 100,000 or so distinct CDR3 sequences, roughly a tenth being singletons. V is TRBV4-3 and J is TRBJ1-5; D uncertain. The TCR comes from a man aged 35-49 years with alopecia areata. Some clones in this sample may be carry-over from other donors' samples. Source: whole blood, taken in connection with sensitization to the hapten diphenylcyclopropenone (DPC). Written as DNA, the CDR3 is TGCGCCAGCAGCCAAGCCCACTATAGCAATCAGCCCCAGCATTTT. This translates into CASSQAHYSNQPQHF.